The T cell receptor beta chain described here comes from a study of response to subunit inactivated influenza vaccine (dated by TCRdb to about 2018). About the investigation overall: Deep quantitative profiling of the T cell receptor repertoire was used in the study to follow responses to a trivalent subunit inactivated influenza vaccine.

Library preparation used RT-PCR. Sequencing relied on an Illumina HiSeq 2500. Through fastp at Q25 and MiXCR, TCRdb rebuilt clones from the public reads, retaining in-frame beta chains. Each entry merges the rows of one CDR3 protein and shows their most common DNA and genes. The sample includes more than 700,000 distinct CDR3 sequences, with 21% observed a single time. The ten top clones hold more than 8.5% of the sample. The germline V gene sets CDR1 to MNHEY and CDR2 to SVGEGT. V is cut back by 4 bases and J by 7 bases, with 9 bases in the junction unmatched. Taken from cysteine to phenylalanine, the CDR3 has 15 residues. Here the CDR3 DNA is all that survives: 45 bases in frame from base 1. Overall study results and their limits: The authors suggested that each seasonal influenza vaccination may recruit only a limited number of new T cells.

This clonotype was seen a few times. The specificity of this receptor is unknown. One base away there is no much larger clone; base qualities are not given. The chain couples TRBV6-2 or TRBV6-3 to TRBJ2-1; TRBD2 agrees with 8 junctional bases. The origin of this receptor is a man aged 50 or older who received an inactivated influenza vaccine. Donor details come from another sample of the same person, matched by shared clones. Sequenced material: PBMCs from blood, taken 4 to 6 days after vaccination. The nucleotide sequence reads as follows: TGTGCCAGCAGTTCGGTCGGGGGGGCCGGTAATGAGCAGTTCTTC. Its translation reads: CASSSVGGAGNEQFF.